The rows below give T cell receptor beta chains drawn from one sample of a study of graft-versus-host responses after intestinal transplantation. Measured with immunoSEQ multiplex PCR; TCRdb has only the in-frame clones, and not every one. The sample yields 15,000 to 20,000 clones, roughly four fifths seen once. This specimen was PBMCs, taken 14 days after transplant. These receptors came from a human patient who received an intestinal transplant, so some T cells may come from the graft donor. The CDR3 runs from the conserved cysteine through the conserved F or W.

>TRBJ2-1|TRBV29-1
CGAGVYEQFF
>TRBJ1-5|TRBV6-4
CASSDSRTGCNQPQHF
>TRBJ2-7|TRBV6-5
CASSSTGAYEQYF
>TRBJ2-3|TRBV28
CASSYFFFGGATTDTQYF
>TRBJ2-7|TRBV4-1
CASSQDGPGFSYEQYF
>TRBJ1-2|TRBV28
CATQRRYGYTF
>TRBJ2-7|TRBV5-6
CASRRTSGGAYEQYF
>TRBJ2-7|TRBV7-9
CASRDRSSYEQYF
>TRBJ2-3|TRBV9
CASSNGGPDTQYF
>TRBJ1-2|TRBV5-1
CASSSRGNYGYTF